This T cell receptor (beta chain) originates from a study of cytomegalovirus exposure and HLA in healthy donors. Study-level information: The roughly 120 validation repertoires, a later analysis reported, used the same platform as the approximately 650 first-cohort repertoires. Findings and limits, study-wide: The TCR clusters that emerged in the first cohort tended, a later analysis found, to co-occur in the approximately 120 validation repertoires. According to the study, 160 or so TCR beta chains were cytomegalovirus-associated.

The CDR3 is 15 amino acids. The J segment lost 5 bases and the V segment lost 0 bases, leaving 5 bases of the junction unmatched. From germline, CDR1 is SGHRS and CDR2 YFSETQ. Details on this clone: Its matching antigen is unknown.

Data came from immunoSEQ multiplex PCR; TCRdb stores just in-frame clones and leaves some out. The sample comprises 200,000 to 250,000 clones, 75% to 90% of which are singletons, and 5.5% to 6.5% rests with the top ten. The chain joins TRBV5-1 to TRBJ2-1, with TRBD2 identical over 7 bases. The sample was PBMCs. The source of this sequence is a woman aged 18-30 years in good health and CMV-seronegative. The CDR3 region has the DNA TGCGCCAGCAGCTTGGCCGGCGGGGGAAACAATGAGCAGTTCTTC. Its protein product is CASSLAGGGNNEQFF.